The 6 T cell receptor beta chains below all came from one sample that was sequenced in a study of T cell responses to AZD1222 COVID-19 vaccine. Data came from immunoSEQ multiplex PCR; TCRdb stores just in-frame clones and leaves some out. The sample holds 56,000 or so clones, 80% to 90% seen once. The source material was peripheral blood, sampled on day 0 of AZD1222 vaccination. The receptors here all came from an adult in good health.

This chain uses TRBV4-3 with TRBJ2-3; D is possibly TRBD2 (5 bases). V lost 0 bases and J 1 base, leaving 14 bases between the germline ends. Germline CDR1 reads LGHNA; CDR2 reads YSLEER. The CDR3 totals 17 residues. CDR3 sequence: CASSQDLLEGGTDTQYF. The CDR3 DNA is TGCGCCAGCAGCCAAGACCTCCTCGAGGGTGGCACAGATACGCAGTATTTT.

This sequence joins TRBV9 and TRBJ1-1; 10 nucleotides agree with TRBD1. Germline V CDR1 and CDR2: SGDLS, YYNGEE. The CDR3 totals 14 residues. The junction had 8 bases not matched to a gene; V was cut back by 5 bases and J by 7 bases. The CDR3 loop is CASSYSGTGDEAFF. Here the CDR3 DNA reads TGTGCCAGCAGTTACTCCGGGACAGGGGATGAAGCTTTCTTT.

This clone has just one count. The chain combines TRBV4-1 with TRBJ1-1; D remains unclear. Trimming took 1 base from V and 3 from J, leaving 12 bases between them. The germline V gene has CDR1 MGHRA and CDR2 YSYEKL. The CDR3 covers 15 residues. The CDR3 is CASSQVITRYTEAFF. CDR3 in DNA: TGCGCCAGCAGCCAAGTAATCACCAGGTACACTGAAGCTTTCTTT.

The chain couples TRBV4-1 to TRBJ1-3; no reliable D call. In germline, CDR1 is MGHRA, CDR2 YSYEKL. V was shortened by 0 bases and J by 6 bases, with 9 bases between the two germline ends. This CDR3 is built from 14 residues. The CDR3 is CASSQDSAPNTIYF. The DNA of the CDR3 is TGCGCCAGCAGCCAAGATAGTGCCCCAAACACCATATATTTT.

The chain recombines TRBV7-8 with TRBJ2-7; 9 bases are a match to TRBD1. CDR1 is SGHVS and CDR2 is FQNEAQ in the germline V gene. The length of the CDR3 is 15 residues. With V trimmed by 4 bases and J by 3 bases, 7 bases remained unmatched. The CDR3 nucleotides read TGTGCCAGCAGCTCAGGGGACAGGGTCCTCTACGAGCAGTACTTC. Translating gives CASSSGDRVLYEQYF.

The gene calls are TRBV4-1 and TRBJ1-3; maybe TRBD1 (6 bases). Trimming pared 0 bases from V and 3 bases from J, leaving 12 bases between. The CDR3 is 16 amino acids. Per the germline V gene, CDR1 is MGHRA and CDR2 is YSYEKL. Here the CDR3 reads CASSQDGAGVGNTIYF. DNA of the CDR3: TGCGCCAGCAGCCAAGATGGGGCAGGGGTTGGAAACACCATATATTTT.